This TCR beta chain is from a study of T-cell reconstitution after alpha-beta-depleted transplantation in children. Details on this clonotype: Its antigen is undetermined.

The study's findings and limits: Recipient T cells and thymic progenitors that survived gave rise to the high TCRbeta diversity observed at day 60 in some patients. Reportedly, only several hundred clones from non-depleted graft cells drove alpha-beta T-cell counts at about two months. It was newly produced T cells that mostly accounted for T-cell counts and diversity one year after transplant.

Trimming shortened V by 2 bases and J by 0 bases, and 6 bases separated the two germline ends. This CDR3 is built from 13 residues. CDR1 and CDR2 (germline): SGHDT, YYEEEE. A library of TCRbeta sequences, prepared with unique molecular identifiers, was generated. TCRdb processed the PCR reads anew with MiXCR; each CDR3 protein has one entry. Altogether around 500,000 distinct CDR3 sequences are present, 20% to 25% being singletons, with the ten largest covering around an eighth. The TCR originated in a boy younger than two who had a stem cell transplant for acute myeloid leukemia, so the T cells may come from the graft donor. Sequenced material: PBMCs, mostly from graft donor cells, taken 360 days after TCRalphabeta/CD19-depleted stem cell transplant. The chain uses TRBV5-6 and TRBJ2-7, with D unresolved. This chain's CDR3 is CASSFSFSYEQYF. CDR3 in DNA: TGTGCCAGCAGCTTTTCGTTCTCCTACGAGCAGTACTTC.